The clone carrying this TCR beta chain was detected only a few times. What it binds is not known. The CDR3 covers 18 residues. Germline assignment: CDR1 DFQATT and CDR2 SNEGSKA (reference sequence). V shed 0 bases and J 7 bases; nucleotides not matched to a gene: 13. This sample is drawn from a study of vaccination and CD4 T cells after COVID-19. Background on the study: Some control cultures received a CEFX pool, which served as the positive control. Others received an HIV-1 Nef pool or no peptide.

Whole-study findings and limits: The authors studied relatively few convalescent patients and analyzed no early post-infection timepoints. Post-vaccination reactive clonotypes (median around 40) did not differ significantly from post-infection (fewer than 24). Researchers report that a median approximately 86% of reactive clones in convalescent patients surfaced only post-vaccination.

Cultured CD4+ T cells had their DNA profiled by the Oncomine TCR Beta short-read assay. TCRdb used MiXCR to reprocess the PCR reads, holding one entry per CDR3 protein. In the table there are about 22,000 distinct CDR3 sequences, around a third of which are singletons. The treatment here: roughly nine-day PBMC culture with coronavirus spike peptide pools or control peptides (ViraFEST assay). The chain links TRBV20-1 to TRBJ2-2, with TRBD2 identical over 11 bases. The receptor was isolated from a human donor with COVID-19. Specimen: cultured CD4+ T cells from blood. The CDR3 protein is CSARDPYRLAGGSGELFF. CDR3 DNA: TGCAGTGCTAGAGATCCTTACCGGCTAGCGGGGGGTAGCGGGGAGCTGTTTTTT.